The 2 T cell receptor beta chains presented below share a single source sample, sequenced in a study of blood T cell repertoires in COVID-19. Clones were read by immunoSEQ multiplex PCR, and TCRdb kept only the in-frame ones, dropping some. The table has about 160,000 clones, approximately 83% seen once. Sequenced material: peripheral blood. The receptor set was obtained from a woman older than 75 with active or convalescent COVID-19.

The chain joins TRBV7-9 to TRBJ2-1; a weak D match, TRBD2 (7 bases). V gave up 5 bases and J gave up 2 bases, with 16 bases separating them. In germline, CDR1 is SEHNR, CDR2 FQNEAQ (reference sequence). The CDR3 is 16 residues long. CDR3 residues: CASSQPAGGPYNEQFF. The CDR3 region has the DNA TGTGCCAGCAGCCAGCCGGCCGGGGGGCCCTACAATGAGCAGTTCTTC. The variable domain in full, with the rest retrieved from reference TRBV7-9 and TRBJ2-1, is DTGVSQNPRHKITKRGQNVTFRCDPISEHNRLYWYRQTLGQGPEFLTYFQNEAQLEKSRLLSDRFSAERPKGSFSTLEIQRTEQGDSAMYLCASSQPAGGPYNEQFFGPGTRLTVL.

This chain joins TRBV25-1 and TRBJ2-7; TRBD1 matches at 8 bases. In germline, CDR1 is MGHDK, CDR2 SYGVNS. CDR3 length equals 15 residues. V gave up 9 bases and J gave up 0 bases; unmatched junction bases: 10. The CDR3 sequence is CASPTRDRSSYEQYF. The CDR3 coding sequence is TGTGCCAGTCCGACTCGGGACAGGAGCTCCTACGAGCAGTACTTC.